Below, 18 T cell receptor beta chains from the same sample are listed, as sequenced in a study of blood T cells in healthy people across ages. Sample-barcoded 5' priming and a J-beta primer mix drove a second PCR of about 7 to 12 cycles. MiXCR, run by TCRdb on the 5' RACE reads, gives a single entry per CDR3 protein. The table includes around 900,000 distinct CDR3 sequences, roughly 51% detected once. Specimen: blood. The receptors here all came from a woman between 55 and 75 years old in good health.

Of note for this clonotype: This may be a read error, as it is one base from a much larger clone. The V gene is TRBV5-1, the J gene TRBJ2-3; D is possibly TRBD2 (5 bases). CDR1 and CDR2 from the germline V gene are SGHRS and YFSETQ. The CDR3 sequence is 15 residues long. The CDR3 DNA sequence: TGCGCCAGCAGCTCCCTATCGGGATCGGTAGATGCGCAGTATTTT. Translation: CASSSLSGSVDAQYF.

The chain has TRBV6-2 or TRBV6-3 and TRBJ2-7; D might be TRBD1 (6 bases). The CDR3 extends over 13 amino acids. CDR1 is MNHEY, CDR2 SVGEGT, per germline. Trimming pared 2 bases from V and 1 base from J, leaving 6 bases between. The CDR3 protein is CASSYTGSYEQYF. For the CDR3, the DNA is TGTGCCAGCAGTTACACAGGGTCCTACGAGCAGTACTTC.

This clonotype was detected only a few times. The genes are TRBV20-1 and TRBJ2-1; 10 bases are a match to TRBD2. Germline values: CDR1 DFQATT, CDR2 SNEGSKA (reference sequence). This CDR3 is built from 15 residues. The ends lost 6 bases at V and 7 bases at J; junction bases unmatched: 12. The CDR3 region is CSARGAGGPLNEQFF. In DNA, the CDR3 is TGCAGTGCCCGCGGAGCGGGAGGGCCACTAAATGAGCAGTTCTTC.

This clonotype was seen only once. The chain is built from TRBV3-1 and TRBJ1-4, with TRBD1 as a possible D gene (6 bases). The V end lost 5 bases, the J end lost 10 bases, and 17 bases lay between the germline ends. This CDR3 spans 14 amino acids. Germline assignment: CDR1 LGHDT and CDR2 YNNKEL (reference sequence). The CDR3 nucleotides are TGTGCCAGCAGCGTCCGACAGGAGACTGCAAAACTGTTTTTT. This gives the protein CASSVRQETAKLFF.

This clonotype has a count of ten or more. The chain uses TRBV11-2 and TRBJ2-3; 14 nucleotides line up with TRBD2. Trimming took 5 bases from V and 4 from J; bases not matched to a gene: 2. The V gene's germline CDR1 is SGHAT and CDR2 FQNNGV. The CDR3 has 15 residues. The CDR3 nucleotides are TGTGCCAGCAGCCCGGGACTAGCGGGAGCAGATACGCAGTATTTT. Its protein product is CASSPGLAGADTQYF.

The chain employs TRBV20-1 and TRBJ2-5; 8 positions agree with TRBD2. Germline V lookup: CDR1 DFQATT, CDR2 SNEGSKA (reference sequence). The CDR3 runs to 16 residues. The ends lost 4 bases at V and 1 base at J; junction bases unmatched: 11. The chain's CDR3 is CSAIRGLAGGQETQYF. The CDR3 DNA follows: TGCAGTGCTATAAGGGGTCTAGCGGGCGGCCAAGAGACCCAGTACTTC.

The V and J genes are TRBV4-3 and TRBJ2-7; TRBD2 matches at 7 bases. From germline, CDR1 is LGHNA and CDR2 YSLEER. This CDR3 is 14 amino acids long. Losses at the gene ends were 4 bases for V and 4 bases for J; bases not matched to a gene: 7. CDR3 residues: CASSPGGSGYEQYF. DNA for the CDR3: TGCGCCAGCAGCCCGGGCGGGAGTGGGTACGAGCAGTACTTC.

This clonotype was picked up one time. The genes are TRBV7-9 and TRBJ2-1; 7 nucleotides agree with TRBD2. The CDR3 is made up of 16 amino acids. After removal of 5 bases from V and 7 bases from J, the junction contained 14 bases not matched to a gene. Germline V gives CDR1 SEHNR, CDR2 FQNEAQ (reference sequence). CDR3 loop: CASSLVSGLRLNEQFF. As DNA, the CDR3 is TGTGCCAGCAGCCTAGTGTCGGGACTACGGCTTAATGAGCAGTTCTTC.

The chain couples TRBV4-1 to TRBJ2-1; D might be TRBD2 (5 bases). The V end was cut by 1 base, the J end by 1 base, with 17 bases between. The CDR3 spans 18 residues. Germline CDR1 MGHRA, CDR2 YSYEKL. In nucleotides, the CDR3 is TGCGCCAGCAGCCAAGGTGGGTTTCGAGGGAGTTCCTACAATGAGCAGTTCTTC. Encoded protein: CASSQGGFRGSSYNEQFF.

This clonotype was counted a few times. V usage is TRBV27 and J usage is TRBJ2-4; D gene unclear. The germline gives CDR1 MNHEY, CDR2 SMNVEV (reference sequence). The length of the CDR3 is 12 residues. V was trimmed by 7 bases and J by 6 bases, leaving 10 bases between them. CDR3 sequence (DNA): TGTGCCAGCAAGGGCCCGGGAAACATTCAGTACTTC. Translating gives CASKGPGNIQYF.

This clonotype was detected many times. This chain's CDR3 is CASSHLLAGPSYEQYF. The CDR3 nucleotides are TGCGCCAGCAGCCACCTTCTAGCGGGACCATCCTACGAGCAGTACTTC. V usage is TRBV4-1 and J usage is TRBJ2-7; 9 bases map to TRBD2. This CDR3 is built from 16 residues. V dropped 3 bases and J dropped 1; count of bases not matched to a gene: 7. Germline loops: CDR1 MGHRA, CDR2 YSYEKL.

This chain uses TRBV3-1 with TRBJ2-1; 7 bases are shared with TRBD1. Germline CDR1 and CDR2: LGHDT and YNNKEL (reference sequence). The trim removed 0 bases at V and 6 bases at J, leaving 5 bases unmatched. The CDR3 extends over 15 amino acids. The CDR3 loop is CASSQEGTVFNEQFF. The CDR3 nucleotides read TGTGCCAGCAGCCAAGAGGGGACAGTTTTCAATGAGCAGTTCTTC.

This clonotype showed up just a few times. The rearrangement links TRBV7-2 to TRBJ2-3; no reliable D call. Germline V gives CDR1 SGHTA, CDR2 FQGNSA. The V end lost 2 bases, the J end lost 0 bases, and 15 bases lay between the germline ends. This CDR3 spans 17 amino acids. The CDR3 DNA reads as TGTGCCAGCAGCTTAAAGGCAGGCGGCGGTAGCACAGATACGCAGTATTTT. Its translation: CASSLKAGGGSTDTQYF.

This sequence joins TRBV7-3 and TRBJ2-5, with TRBD2 matching 7 bases. V shed 5 bases and J 13 bases; nucleotides not matched to a gene: 19. This CDR3 region has 15 residues. CDR1 is SGHTA, CDR2 FQGTGA, per germline. DNA for the CDR3: TGTGCCAGCAGCCCCTCGTCGGCGGGAGACAATGAGCGGTACTTC. This translates into CASSPSSAGDNERYF.

This clonotype was detected a few times. V gene TRBV5-1 combines with J gene TRBJ2-3; a weak D match, TRBD1 (5 bases). The CDR3 spans 15 residues. Germline lookup yields CDR1 SGHRS and CDR2 YFSETQ. With 6 bases removed from V and 0 bases from J, the gap between germline ends came to 14 bases. The CDR3 DNA reads TGCGCCAGCACCTCCACGACAGTAAGCACAGATACGCAGTATTTT. It specifies CASTSTTVSTDTQYF.

The chain combines TRBV10-3 with TRBJ1-5, with a possible D match to TRBD1 (5 bases). This CDR3 region has 13 residues. The germline V and J ends were trimmed by 8 bases and 2 bases, with 10 bases remaining between them. Germline CDR1 and CDR2: ENHRY and SYGVKD. CDR3: CAIGTGGNQPQHF. The CDR3 DNA is TGTGCCATCGGGACGGGCGGCAATCAGCCCCAGCATTTT.

This clonotype was picked up a small number of times. The V gene is TRBV29-1, the J gene TRBJ2-7; D is unclear. The V gene's germline CDR1 is SQVTM and CDR2 ANQGSEA. CDR3 length: 12 residues. Trimming left V 7 bases short and J 2 bases short, with 12 bases between. The CDR3, as DNA: TGCAGCGCCTACAGTGTAACCTACGAGCAGTACTTC. Protein: CSAYSVTYEQYF.

This clonotype showed up just a few times. The chain combines TRBV3-1 with TRBJ2-4, with D maybe TRBD2 (5 bases). Germline V gene sequence: CDR1 LGHDT, CDR2 YNNKEL (reference sequence). The ends were cut back, 1 base at V and 13 bases at J, with 14 bases in the middle. The CDR3 consists of 13 residues. The CDR3 is CASSQVLRAEQYF. As DNA, the CDR3 is TGTGCCAGCAGCCAAGTGTTGAGAGCGGAGCAGTACTTC. Supplemented by reference TRBV3-1 and TRBJ2-4, the full variable domain reads DTAVSQTPKYLVTQMGNDKSIKCEQNLGHDTMYWYKQDSKKFLKIMFSYNNKELIINETVPNRFSPKSPDKAHLNLHINSLELGDSAVYFCASSQVLRAEQYFGAGTRLSVL.